The 14 T cell receptor beta chains below all came from one sample that was sequenced in a study of Ad26.COV2.S vaccination and SARS-CoV-2 variants. Sample treatment: over 15 received Ad26.COV2.S at low or high dose, single or two shots; 5 received placebo; per-sample allocation not given. Sampling took place 63 days after the first vaccine or placebo injection. TCRdb's table, derived via immunoSEQ multiplex PCR, lists solely in-frame clones and lacks some. The repertoire holds 350,000 to 450,000 clones, with approximately 92% as singletons. This specimen was peripheral blood, taken in a trial of Ad26.COV2.S vaccine versus placebo. These TCRs come from a person aged 18-60 years who received the Ad26.COV2.S COVID-19 vaccine or a placebo.

This chain joins TRBV7-9 and TRBJ1-1; D is ambiguous. The V gene's germline CDR1 is SEHNR and CDR2 FQNEAQ (reference sequence). Deletions cut 1 base from V and 1 base from J, with 7 bases between. The CDR3 covers 14 residues. CDR3 DNA: TGTGCCAGCAGCTTAGGGCAGACGAACACTGAAGCTTTCTTT. Residues: CASSLGQTNTEAFF.

V and J are TRBV30 and TRBJ1-2; the match to TRBD1 covers 7 bases. Germline loops: CDR1 GTSNPN, CDR2 SVGIG (reference sequence). This CDR3 has 14 residues. V dropped 0 bases and J dropped 7; count of bases not matched to a gene: 8. The CDR3, as DNA: TGTGCCTGGAGTGTACAGACAGGGTACGGTGGCTACACCTTC. This encodes CAWSVQTGYGGYTF.

This clone was counted a single time. The chain's CDR3 is CAAGQVPSGYTF. For the CDR3, the DNA is TGTGCCGCCGGACAGGTCCCCTCCGGCTACACCTTC. V and J are TRBV10-3 and TRBJ1-2; 7 nucleotides agree with TRBD1. This CDR3 comprises 12 residues. V was clipped by 11 bases and J by 8 bases; unmatched bases: 11. Per the germline V gene, CDR1 is ENHRY and CDR2 is SYGVKD.

This clone came up once. Other DNA sequences of this sample code for an identical CDR3. V usage is TRBV4-3 and J usage is TRBJ2-3; D is uncertain. In germline, CDR1 is LGHNA, CDR2 YSLEER. Trimming shortened V by 0 bases and J by 1 base, and 5 bases separated the two germline ends. CDR3 length: 14 amino acids. The DNA of the CDR3 is TGCGCCAGCAGCCAAGATCTCGGCACAGATACGCAGTATTTT. Translating gives CASSQDLGTDTQYF.

This rearrangement joins TRBV4-3 to TRBJ2-7, with D hard to call. Germline CDR1 reads LGHNA; CDR2 reads YSLEER. Trimming cost V 1 base and J 3 bases, with 16 bases left between them. CDR3 length: 16 residues. The DNA for the CDR3 is TGCGCCAGCAGCCAAGGTCAGTCTCCCGCTGGCTACGAGCAGTACTTC. As protein: CASSQGQSPAGYEQYF.

The rearrangement links TRBV4-3 to TRBJ1-2, with D tentatively TRBD1 (5 bases). The CDR3 has 15 amino acids. Germline assignment: CDR1 LGHNA and CDR2 YSLEER. V shed 2 bases and J shed 3 bases, with 13 bases lying between them. The CDR3 region has the DNA TGCGCCAGCAGCCAAATGGGACGTGGGGACTATGGCTACACCTTC. Encoded protein: CASSQMGRGDYGYTF.

The V gene is TRBV7-2, the J gene TRBJ1-1; no clear D. Germline V lookup: CDR1 SGHTA, CDR2 FQGNSA. V dropped 2 bases and J dropped 1 base, with 20 bases sitting between them. This CDR3 is built from 18 residues. The CDR3 loop is CASSLFSGTLFENTEAFF. The CDR3 DNA reads TGTGCCAGCAGCTTATTTAGCGGCACACTTTTCGAGAACACTGAAGCTTTCTTT.

The sample holds one count of this clone. The rearrangement joins TRBV29-1 to TRBJ2-3, with 13 bases fitting TRBD2. There are 14 residues in the CDR3. The germline V gene has CDR1 SQVTM and CDR2 ANQGSEA. V lost 8 bases to trimming and J lost 1 base; unmatched junction nucleotides: 3. The CDR3 DNA sequence: TGCAGCACTGGACTAGCGGGGGGCACAGATACGCAGTATTTT. Its protein product is CSTGLAGGTDTQYF.

The V gene is TRBV29-1, the J gene TRBJ1-1, with D possibly matching TRBD1 (6 bases). The germline CDR1 and CDR2 sequences are SQVTM and ANQGSEA. CDR3 length: 12 amino acids. The V gene lost 2 bases and the J gene lost 5 bases, with 9 bases spanning the gap. The CDR3, as DNA: TGCAGCGTTGAACCTCAGGGGACTGAAGCTTTCTTT. Its protein product is CSVEPQGTEAFF.

V gene TRBV19 combines with J gene TRBJ2-7; D is ambiguous. The germline gives CDR1 LNHDA, CDR2 SQIVND (reference sequence). Between the trimmed V and J ends, which lost 1 base and 7 bases, there was a span of 8 bases. The CDR3 consists of 12 residues. The CDR3 region is CASSIGMKEQYF. The CDR3 nucleotides are TGTGCCAGTAGTATAGGCATGAAGGAGCAGTACTTC. Variable domain in full (rest from reference TRBV19 and TRBJ2-7): DGGITQSPKYLFRKEGQNVTLSCEQNLNHDAMYWYRQDPGQGLRLIYYSQIVNDFQKGDIAEGYSVSREKKESFPLTVTSAQKNPTAFYLCASSIGMKEQYFGPGTRLTVT.

The rearrangement joins TRBV6-5 to TRBJ1-5; no clear D gene. Trimming removed 6 bases at V and 4 bases at J, with 10 bases between. This CDR3 is built from 13 residues. Germline CDR1 MNHEY, CDR2 SVGAGI. As DNA, the CDR3 is TGTGCCAGCAGAAACAACCCAAATCAGCCCCAGCATTTT. It encodes CASRNNPNQPQHF.

CDR3 bases: TGTGCTAGTGGTTTCGGAGATAGCAATCAGCCCCAGCATTTT. Residues: CASGFGDSNQPQHF. V usage is TRBV12-5 and J usage is TRBJ1-5; no clear D. The V end lost 3 bases, the J end lost 0 bases, and 6 bases lay between the germline ends. Germline-derived CDR1 and CDR2 are LGHNT and FRNRAP. The CDR3 consists of 14 residues.

This chain uses TRBV7-2 with TRBJ1-6; D remains unclear. This CDR3 has 15 amino acids. Trimming left V 4 bases short and J 9 bases short, with 16 bases between. Germline V gives CDR1 SGHTA, CDR2 FQGNSA. CDR3 in amino acids: CASSYTVTESSPLHF. Here the CDR3 DNA reads TGTGCCAGCAGCTACACTGTAACAGAGTCTTCACCCCTCCACTTT.

The CDR3 DNA follows: TGTGCCTGGAGCGGGACACAAAATAATTCACCCCTCCACTTT. Amino acids: CAWSGTQNNSPLHF. V is TRBV30 and J is TRBJ1-6; a weak D match, TRBD1 (6 bases). Germline loops: CDR1 GTSNPN, CDR2 SVGIG (reference sequence). Trimming took 3 bases from V and 5 from J, leaving 11 bases between them. The CDR3 loop spans 14 amino acids.